The present T cell receptor (beta chain) was sequenced within a study of human T cells and chemical hapten exposure. Time point here: pre-sensitization, week 0. Treatment reported: therapeutic diphenylcyclopropenone sensitization with weekly scalp DPC. The V and J ends lost 4 bases and 8 bases, in that order; junction bases with no gene match: 7. Germline CDR1 and CDR2: SGHRS and YFSETQ. The CDR3 has 16 amino acids. One entry per CDR3 protein, called by TCRdb with MiXCR from the RACE reads. The sample lists roughly 81,000 distinct CDR3 sequences, 8.5% to 9% occurring once. The chain has TRBV5-1 and TRBJ2-4; 15 nucleotides line up with TRBD2. Sequenced material: whole blood, taken in connection with sensitization to the hapten diphenylcyclopropenone (DPC). This clonotype originated in a middle-aged man with alopecia areata. Some clones in this sample may be carry-over from other donors' samples. DNA for the CDR3: TGCGCCAGCAGCACGGGACTAGCGGGAGGCCGGGACATTCAGTACTTC. Translation: CASSTGLAGGRDIQYF.